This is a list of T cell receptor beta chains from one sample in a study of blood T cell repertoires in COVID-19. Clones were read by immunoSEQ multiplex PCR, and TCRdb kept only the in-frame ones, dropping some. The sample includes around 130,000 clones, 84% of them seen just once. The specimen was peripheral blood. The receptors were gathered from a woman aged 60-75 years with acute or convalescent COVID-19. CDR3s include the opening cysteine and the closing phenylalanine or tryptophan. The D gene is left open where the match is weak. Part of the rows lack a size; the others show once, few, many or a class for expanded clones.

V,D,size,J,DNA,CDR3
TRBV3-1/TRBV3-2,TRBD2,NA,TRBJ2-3,TGTGCCAGCAGCCAGGGGACTAGCGGGAAGGATACGCAGTATTTT,CASSQGTSGKDTQYF
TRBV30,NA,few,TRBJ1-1,TGTGCCTGGAGTGTGGGGGCTATAGCTTTCTTT,CAWSVGAIAFF
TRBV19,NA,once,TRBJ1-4,TGTGCCAGTAGTATAGGACTTACAGGACGGAATGAAAAACTGTTTTTT,CASSIGLTGRNEKLFF
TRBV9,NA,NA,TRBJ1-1,TGTGCCAGCAGTCGAGGAGTGGCAGACCCAACCAAGAACACTGAAGCTTTCTTT,CASSRGVADPTKNTEAFF
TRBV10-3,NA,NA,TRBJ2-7,TGTGCCATCAGCTCCGGACTCTACGAGCAGTACTTC,CAISSGLYEQYF
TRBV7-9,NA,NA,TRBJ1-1,TGTGCCAGCAGCTTAGGGGAGAAAGCTTTCTTT,CASSLGEKAFF
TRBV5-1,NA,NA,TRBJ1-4,TGCGCCAGCAGCAAGGTTGCGGCCGGGGAAAAACTGTTTTTT,CASSKVAAGEKLFF
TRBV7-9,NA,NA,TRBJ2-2,TGTGCCAGCAGTACTCTGTTCGGCGGGGAGCTGTTTTTT,CASSTLFGGELFF
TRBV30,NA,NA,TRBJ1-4,TGTGCCTGGAGTGTACGCCGGGAAAAACTGTTTTTT,CAWSVRREKLFF
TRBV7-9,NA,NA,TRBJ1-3,TGTGCCAGCAGCTTAGACTTCGGAAACACCATATATTTT,CASSLDFGNTIYF